This T cell receptor beta chain stems from a study of T-cell memory formation after mild COVID-19. Study observations and caveats: The appearance of some responding clones in pre-infection memory suggested that cross-reactive memory joined. Later expanders leaned toward CD4+, whereas clones contracting from day 15 to 85 were balanced CD4/CD8.

V lost 0 bases and J lost 7, with 16 bases in between. The CDR3 is made up of 15 amino acids. CDR1 is SGHRS, CDR2 YFSETQ, per germline. Amplification by 5'RACE using constant-segment primers produced TCR alpha and TCR beta cDNA libraries that carried sample barcodes and UMIs. MiXCR was run by TCRdb on the 5' RACE reads, yielding one entry per CDR3 protein. Of around 370,000 distinct CDR3 sequences in the sample, around 20% were seen once. Of note for this clonotype: What it binds is unknown.

The J gene is TRBJ1-1, the V gene TRBV5-1, with TRBD1 as a possible D gene (6 bases). The receptor's source is an adult woman who had mild COVID-19 (a few samples of this study predate the infection). Cell type and time point are not known. The sequenced sample consisted of PBMCs or a T cell subset sorted from them (not recorded which). The CDR3 loop reads CASSLVPGAALEAFF. Written as DNA, the CDR3 is TGCGCCAGCAGCTTGGTTCCGGGGGCGGCCCTTGAAGCTTTCTTT.